This is a list of T cell receptor beta chains from one sample in a study of control samples from healthy donors and cancer patients. The protocol was immunoSEQ multiplex PCR, while the TCRdb copy is restricted to in-frame clones and leaves out a portion. The sample consists of some 150,000 clones, around 92% of them appearing once. The source material was blood. These receptors were obtained from a man aged 25-40 years in good health. Both conserved end residues are trimmed from each CDR3.

j_call: .
v_call: TRBV5-6
cdr3_aa: ASSFYQKDTSGNTIY

j_call: TRBJ2-7
v_call: TRBV28
cdr3_aa: ASSFPGQAAYEQY

j_call: TRBJ2-7
v_call: TRBV7-2
cdr3_aa: ASSLDVWTNYEQY

j_call: TRBJ1-2
v_call: TRBV14
cdr3_aa: ASSQGGNYGYT

j_call: TRBJ2-7
v_call: TRBV14
cdr3_aa: ASSLTGQANSYEQY

j_call: TRBJ2-2
v_call: TRBV6-1
cdr3_aa: ASSEAGPGTGELF

j_call: TRBJ2-7
v_call: TRBV7-9
cdr3_aa: ASSFASSHEQY

j_call: TRBJ1-6
v_call: TRBV27
cdr3_aa: ASSTGAKGSPLH

j_call: TRBJ2-2
v_call: TRBV14
cdr3_aa: ASSRLGGPNTGELF

j_call: TRBJ1-1
v_call: TRBV7-9
cdr3_aa: ASSLGADRGYTEAF

j_call: TRBJ2-1
v_call: TRBV5-4
cdr3_aa: ATAWLAGVNEQF